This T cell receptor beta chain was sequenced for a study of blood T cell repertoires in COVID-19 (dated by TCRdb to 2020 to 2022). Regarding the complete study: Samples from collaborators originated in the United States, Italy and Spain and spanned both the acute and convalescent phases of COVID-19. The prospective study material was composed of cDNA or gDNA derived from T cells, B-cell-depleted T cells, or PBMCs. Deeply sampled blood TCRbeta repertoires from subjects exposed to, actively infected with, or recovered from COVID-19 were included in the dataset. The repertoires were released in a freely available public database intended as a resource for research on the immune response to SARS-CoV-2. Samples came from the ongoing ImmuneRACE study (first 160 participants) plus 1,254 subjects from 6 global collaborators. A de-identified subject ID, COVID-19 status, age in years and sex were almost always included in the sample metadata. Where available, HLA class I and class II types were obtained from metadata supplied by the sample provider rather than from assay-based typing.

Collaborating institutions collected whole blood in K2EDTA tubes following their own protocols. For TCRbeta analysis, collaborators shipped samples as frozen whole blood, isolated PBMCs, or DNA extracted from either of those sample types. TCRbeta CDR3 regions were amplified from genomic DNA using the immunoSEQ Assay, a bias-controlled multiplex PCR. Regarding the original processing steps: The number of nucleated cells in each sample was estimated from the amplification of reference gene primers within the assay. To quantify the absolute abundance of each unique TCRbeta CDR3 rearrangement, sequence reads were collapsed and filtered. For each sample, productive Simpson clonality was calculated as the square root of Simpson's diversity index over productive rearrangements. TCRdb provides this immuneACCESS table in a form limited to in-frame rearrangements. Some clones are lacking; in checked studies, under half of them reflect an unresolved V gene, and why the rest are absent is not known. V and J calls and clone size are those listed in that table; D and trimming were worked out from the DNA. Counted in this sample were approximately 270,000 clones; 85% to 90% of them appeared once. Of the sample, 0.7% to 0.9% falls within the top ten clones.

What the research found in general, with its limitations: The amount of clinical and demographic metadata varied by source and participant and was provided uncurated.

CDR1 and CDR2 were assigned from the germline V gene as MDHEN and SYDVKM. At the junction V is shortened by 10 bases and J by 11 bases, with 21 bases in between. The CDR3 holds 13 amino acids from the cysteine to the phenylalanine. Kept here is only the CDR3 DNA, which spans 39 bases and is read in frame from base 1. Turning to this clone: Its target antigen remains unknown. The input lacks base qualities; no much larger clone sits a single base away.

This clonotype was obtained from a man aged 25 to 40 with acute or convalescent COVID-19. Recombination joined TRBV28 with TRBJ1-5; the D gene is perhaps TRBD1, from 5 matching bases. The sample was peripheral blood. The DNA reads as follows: TGTGCCACCGACAAGGGATCAGGGATCGCCCAGCATTTT. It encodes CATDKGSGIAQHF.